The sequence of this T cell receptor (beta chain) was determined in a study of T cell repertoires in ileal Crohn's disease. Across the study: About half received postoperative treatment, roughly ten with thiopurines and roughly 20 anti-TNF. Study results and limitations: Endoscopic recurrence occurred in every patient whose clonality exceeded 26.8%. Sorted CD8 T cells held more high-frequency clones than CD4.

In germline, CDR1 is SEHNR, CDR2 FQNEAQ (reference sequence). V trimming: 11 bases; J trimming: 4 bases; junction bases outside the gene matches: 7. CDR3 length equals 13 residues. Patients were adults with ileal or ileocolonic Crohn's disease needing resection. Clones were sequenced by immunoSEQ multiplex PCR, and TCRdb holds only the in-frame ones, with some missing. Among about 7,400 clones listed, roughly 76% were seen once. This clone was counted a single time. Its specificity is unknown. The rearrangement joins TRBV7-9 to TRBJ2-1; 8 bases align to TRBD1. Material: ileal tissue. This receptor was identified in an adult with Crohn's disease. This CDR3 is CAGRDRSYNEQFF. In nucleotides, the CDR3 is TGTGCCGGCCGGGACAGGTCGTACAATGAGCAGTTCTTC.